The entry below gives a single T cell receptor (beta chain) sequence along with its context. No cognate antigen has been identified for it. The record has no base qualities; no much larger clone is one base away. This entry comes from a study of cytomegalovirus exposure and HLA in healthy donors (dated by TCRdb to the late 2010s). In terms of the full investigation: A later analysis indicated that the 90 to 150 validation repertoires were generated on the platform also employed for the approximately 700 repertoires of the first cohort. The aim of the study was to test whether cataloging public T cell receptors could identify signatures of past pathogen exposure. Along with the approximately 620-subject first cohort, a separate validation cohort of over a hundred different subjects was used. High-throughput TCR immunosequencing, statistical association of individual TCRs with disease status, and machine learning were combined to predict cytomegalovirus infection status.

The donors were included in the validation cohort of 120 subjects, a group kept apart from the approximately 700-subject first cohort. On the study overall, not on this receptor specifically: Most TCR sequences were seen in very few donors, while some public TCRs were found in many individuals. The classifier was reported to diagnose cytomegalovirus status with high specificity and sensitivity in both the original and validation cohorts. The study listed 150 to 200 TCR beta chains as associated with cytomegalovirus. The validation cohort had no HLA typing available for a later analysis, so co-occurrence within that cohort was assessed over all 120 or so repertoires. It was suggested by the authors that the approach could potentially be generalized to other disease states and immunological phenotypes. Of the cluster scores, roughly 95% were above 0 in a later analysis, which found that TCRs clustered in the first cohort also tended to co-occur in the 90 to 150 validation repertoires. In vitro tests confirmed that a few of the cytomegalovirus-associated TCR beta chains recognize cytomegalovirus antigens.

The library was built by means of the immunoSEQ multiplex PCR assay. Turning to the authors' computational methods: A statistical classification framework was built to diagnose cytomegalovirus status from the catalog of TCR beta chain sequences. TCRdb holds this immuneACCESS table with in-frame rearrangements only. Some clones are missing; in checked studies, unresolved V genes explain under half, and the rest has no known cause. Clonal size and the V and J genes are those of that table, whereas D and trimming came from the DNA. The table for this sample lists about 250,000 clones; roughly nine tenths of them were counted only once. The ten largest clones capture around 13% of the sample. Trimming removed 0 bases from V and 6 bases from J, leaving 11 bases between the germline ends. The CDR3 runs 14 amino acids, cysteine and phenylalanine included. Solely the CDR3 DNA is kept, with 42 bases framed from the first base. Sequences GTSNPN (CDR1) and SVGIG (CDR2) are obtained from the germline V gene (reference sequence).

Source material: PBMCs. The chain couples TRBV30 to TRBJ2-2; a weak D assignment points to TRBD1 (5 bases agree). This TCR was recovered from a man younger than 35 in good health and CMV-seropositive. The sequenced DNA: TGTGCCTGGAGTGTGGGCAGGGCGCCCGGGGAGCTGTTTTTT. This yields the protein CAWSVGRAPGELFF.